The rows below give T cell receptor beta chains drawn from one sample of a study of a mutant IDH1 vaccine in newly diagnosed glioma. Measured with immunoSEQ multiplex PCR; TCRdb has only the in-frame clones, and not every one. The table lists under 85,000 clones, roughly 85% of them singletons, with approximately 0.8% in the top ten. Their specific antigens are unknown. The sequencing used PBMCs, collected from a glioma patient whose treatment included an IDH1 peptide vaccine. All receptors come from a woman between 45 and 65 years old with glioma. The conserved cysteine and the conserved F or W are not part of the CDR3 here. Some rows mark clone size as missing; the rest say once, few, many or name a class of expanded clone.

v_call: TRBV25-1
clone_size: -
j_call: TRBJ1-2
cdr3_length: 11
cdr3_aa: ASSETGIYGYT

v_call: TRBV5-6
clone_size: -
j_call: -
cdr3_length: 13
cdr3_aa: ASSSARTGIYEQY

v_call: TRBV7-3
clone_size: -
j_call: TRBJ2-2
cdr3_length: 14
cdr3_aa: ASSPPGQGATGELF

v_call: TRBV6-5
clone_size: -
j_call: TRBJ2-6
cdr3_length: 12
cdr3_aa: ASSYFSGANVLT

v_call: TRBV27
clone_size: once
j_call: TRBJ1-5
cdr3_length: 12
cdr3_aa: ASSLTGSNQPQH

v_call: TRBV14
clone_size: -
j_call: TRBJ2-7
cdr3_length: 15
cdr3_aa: ASSHTVAGGSRYEQY

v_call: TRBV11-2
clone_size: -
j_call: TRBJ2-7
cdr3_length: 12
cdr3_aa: ASSSLHRPHEQY

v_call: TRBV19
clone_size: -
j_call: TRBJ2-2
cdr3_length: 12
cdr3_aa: ASSMKGWTGELF

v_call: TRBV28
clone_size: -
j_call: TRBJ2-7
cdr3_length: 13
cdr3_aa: ASSPGTSGLYEQY

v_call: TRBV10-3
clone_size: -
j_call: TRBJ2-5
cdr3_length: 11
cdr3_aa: AISEHREDTQY

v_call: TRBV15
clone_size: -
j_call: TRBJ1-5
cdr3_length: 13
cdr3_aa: ATSRGQGIDQPQH

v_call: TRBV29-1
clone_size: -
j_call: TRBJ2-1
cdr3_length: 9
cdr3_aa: SSGTYNEQF

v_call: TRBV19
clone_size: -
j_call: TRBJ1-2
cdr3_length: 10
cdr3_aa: ASSMTVYGYT

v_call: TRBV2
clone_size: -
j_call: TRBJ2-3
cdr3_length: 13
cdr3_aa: ASSERASGRDTQY

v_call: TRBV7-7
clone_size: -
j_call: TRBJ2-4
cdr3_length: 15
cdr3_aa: ASSSKTVTKAKNIQY

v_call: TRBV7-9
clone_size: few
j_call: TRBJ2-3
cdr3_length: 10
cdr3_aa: ASSPTADTQY

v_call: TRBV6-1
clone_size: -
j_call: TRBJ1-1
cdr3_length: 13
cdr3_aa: ASSEGPGGNTEAF

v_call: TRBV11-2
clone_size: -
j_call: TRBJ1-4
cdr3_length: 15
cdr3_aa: ASSLFRNLATNEKLF

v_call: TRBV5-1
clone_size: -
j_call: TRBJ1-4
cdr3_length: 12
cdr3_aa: ASSADSYGEKLF

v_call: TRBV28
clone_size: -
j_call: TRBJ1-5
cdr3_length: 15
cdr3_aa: ASSLVAGRTGNQPQH

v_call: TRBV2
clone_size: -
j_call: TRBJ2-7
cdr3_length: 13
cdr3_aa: ASSEGPGGIYEQY

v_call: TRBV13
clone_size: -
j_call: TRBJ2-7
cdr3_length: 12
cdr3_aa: ASSPAGPSSEQY

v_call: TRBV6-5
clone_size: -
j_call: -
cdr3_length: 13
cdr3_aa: ASSWGGAPSYEQY

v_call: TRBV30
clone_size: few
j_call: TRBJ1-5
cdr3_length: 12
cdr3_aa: AWSPTGGRQPQH

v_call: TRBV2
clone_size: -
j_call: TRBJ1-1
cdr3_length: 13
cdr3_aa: ASIQRRGADTEAF

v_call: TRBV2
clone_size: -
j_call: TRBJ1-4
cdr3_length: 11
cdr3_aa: ASTRDRDQLAF